Listed below are T cell receptor beta chains from one sample, sequenced in a study of beta chain features in type 1 diabetes. Sequencing used immunoSEQ multiplex PCR; TCRdb keeps in-frame clones, though not all of them. This sample has 200,000 to 300,000 clones, with about a tenth found just once. Material for sequencing was naive CD4+ T cells from blood. These receptors were collected from a young man with type 1 diabetes. CDR3s include the opening cysteine and the closing phenylalanine or tryptophan. D genes are given only for firm matches. Clone size is shown for a subset of rows, as once, few, many or a class of expanded clone.

NA TRBJ1-1 few 13 TRBV7-2 CASSSQGQVEAFF TGTGCCAGCAGTTCGCAGGGTCAAGTTGAAGCTTTCTTT
NA TRBJ2-7 NA 11 TRBV20-1 CSAARTYEQYF TGCAGTGCCGCGAGAACCTACGAGCAGTACTTC
NA TRBJ2-5 NA 14 TRBV9 CASSVGPQDETQYF TGTGCCAGCAGCGTAGGACCGCAGGATGAGACCCAGTACTTC
NA TRBJ2-7 NA 14 TRBV11-1 CASSLDPGVSEQYF TGTGCCAGCAGCTTAGATCCGGGGGTCTCCGAGCAGTACTTC
TRBD1 TRBJ2-1 few 16 TRBV7-2 CASSLNSGGVGNEQFF TGTGCCAGCAGCTTAAATTCAGGGGGAGTAGGCAATGAGCAGTTCTTC
TRBD2 TRBJ2-7 NA 15 TRBV28 CASSRPGGASYEQYF TGTGCCAGCAGCCGCCCGGGGGGGGCGTCCTACGAGCAGTACTTC
TRBD1 TRBJ2-1 NA 15 TRBV7-3 CASSFGQGTYNEQFF TGTGCCAGCAGCTTCGGACAGGGGACCTACAATGAGCAGTTCTTC
NA TRBJ2-5 few 13 TRBV4-1 CASSPQAQETQYF TGCGCCAGCAGCCCCCAGGCCCAAGAGACCCAGTACTTC
NA TRBJ1-2 NA 11 TRBV7-9 CASRIPLGYTF TGTGCCAGCAGAATTCCCCTTGGCTACACCTTC
TRBD1 TRBJ1-6 NA 14 TRBV7-6 CASSLIGTDSPLHF TGTGCCAGCAGCTTGATTGGGACAGATTCACCCCTCCACTTT
TRBD1 TRBJ2-4 few 14 TRBV7-3 CASSSGQGGNIQYF TGTGCCAGCAGCTCGGGACAGGGTGGAAACATTCAGTACTTC
TRBD2 TRBJ2-3 few 13 TRBV28 CASYSGGATTQYF TGTGCCAGCTATAGCGGGGGGGCCACTACGCAGTATTTT
NA TRBJ2-7 NA 16 TRBV7-9 CASSLAWEFGSYEQYF TGTGCCAGCAGCTTAGCATGGGAGTTTGGGTCCTACGAGCAGTACTTC
NA TRBJ1-4 few 17 TRBV9 CASSVTGSLATNEKLFF TGTGCCAGCAGCGTTACAGGGAGTCTTGCAACTAATGAAAAACTGTTTTTT
TRBD1 TRBJ1-4 few 14 TRBV25-1 CASTPGQDNEKLFF TGTGCCAGCACACCTGGACAGGATAATGAAAAACTGTTTTTT
NA TRBJ2-7 few 14 TRBV6-1 CASSEQGLSYEQYF TGTGCCAGCAGTGAACAGGGTCTCTCCTACGAGCAGTACTTC
TRBD2 TRBJ2-3 few 13 TRBV29-1 CSTSGVGGDTQYF TGCAGCACTAGCGGCGTAGGGGGAGATACGCAGTATTTT
NA TRBJ1-4 NA 14 TRBV2 CASRLQGANEKLFF TGTGCCAGCAGGCTACAGGGCGCTAATGAAAAACTGTTTTTT
NA TRBJ2-7 NA 14 TRBV5-8 CASSLEGPTTEQYF TGTGCCAGCAGCTTGGAGGGGCCGACAACCGAGCAGTACTTC
NA TRBJ2-1 NA 15 TRBV5-1 CASSFPGGNHNEQFF TGCGCCAGCAGCTTCCCAGGCGGGAATCACAATGAGCAGTTCTTC